Shown below are 3 T cell receptor beta chains from a single sample sequenced in a study of blood T cell repertoires in COVID-19. This table comes from immunoSEQ multiplex PCR, and its TCRdb copy is limited to in-frame clones, with some not included. The table has some 86,000 clones, over 75% seen once; the top ten hold about 14%. Sequencing was carried out using peripheral blood. The source of these receptors is a woman between 65 and 79 years old with acute or convalescent COVID-19.

The rearrangement links TRBV7-9 to TRBJ1-1; D is possibly TRBD1 (6 bases). The CDR3 runs to 15 residues. Germline V CDR1 and CDR2: SEHNR, FQNEAQ (reference sequence). The V gene lost 4 bases and the J gene lost 2 bases, with 14 bases spanning the gap. CDR3 amino acids: CASSSGGGGNTEAFF. The CDR3 DNA sequence: TGTGCCAGCAGCTCCGGGGGAGGGGGTAACACTGAAGCTTTCTTT.

V gene TRBV27 combines with J gene TRBJ2-1; 7 bases are shared with TRBD2. CDR1 is MNHEY and CDR2 is SMNVEV in the germline V gene (reference sequence). The V gene end was trimmed by 3 bases and the J gene end by 9 bases; junction bases not matched to a gene: 17. The CDR3 contains 17 residues. The CDR3 protein is CASSFTLGRAGSGEQFF. Written as DNA, the CDR3 is TGTGCCAGCAGTTTTACTCTGGGAAGAGCGGGATCGGGTGAGCAGTTCTTC.

The J gene is TRBJ1-1, the V gene TRBV21-1. TRBV21-1 is shown as a pseudogene. The CDR3 has 17 amino acids. The CDR3 loop is CASFTSRGGYRDTEAFF. The CDR3 DNA reads TGTGCCAGCTTTACTTCCCGCGGGGGTTATAGGGACACTGAAGCTTTCTTT.